Below, one T cell receptor beta chain is given with its context. The data derive from a study of shared clonotypes between healthy human individuals. Per the germline V gene, CDR1 is SGHRS and CDR2 is YFSETQ. This CDR3 region has 14 residues. J gave up 3 bases and V 4 bases, and 6 bases lay outside the gene matches. Produced via immunoSEQ multiplex PCR; TCRdb's table is partial and in-frame only. The sample lists over a million clones, around 98% occurring once. The receptor was isolated from a man aged 30 to 45 in good health. Input material: naive CD4+ T cells sorted from blood. The subset here: CD45RA+ positively selected. The chain is built from TRBV5-1 and TRBJ1-2; TRBD1 aligns across 7 bases. DNA of the CDR3: TGCGCCAGCAGCATAACAACAGGGGACTATGGCTACACCTTC. Its translation: CASSITTGDYGYTF.